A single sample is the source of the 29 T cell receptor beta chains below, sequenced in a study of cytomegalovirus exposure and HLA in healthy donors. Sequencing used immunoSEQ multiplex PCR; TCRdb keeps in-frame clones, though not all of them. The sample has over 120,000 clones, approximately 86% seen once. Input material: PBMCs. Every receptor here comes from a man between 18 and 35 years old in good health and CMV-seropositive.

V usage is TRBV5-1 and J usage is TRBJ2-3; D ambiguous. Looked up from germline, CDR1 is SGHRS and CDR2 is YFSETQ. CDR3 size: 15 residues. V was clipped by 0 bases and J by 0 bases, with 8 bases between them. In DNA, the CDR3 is TGCGCCAGCAGCTTGGGCAGGTTTAGCACAGATACGCAGTATTTT. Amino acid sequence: CASSLGRFSTDTQYF.

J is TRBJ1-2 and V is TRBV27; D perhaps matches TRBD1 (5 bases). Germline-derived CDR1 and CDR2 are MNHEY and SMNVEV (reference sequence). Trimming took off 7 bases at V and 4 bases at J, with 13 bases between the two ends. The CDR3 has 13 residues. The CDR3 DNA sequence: TGTGCCAGCACCACTGGGGCAAGCTATGGCTACACCTTC. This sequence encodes CASTTGASYGYTF.

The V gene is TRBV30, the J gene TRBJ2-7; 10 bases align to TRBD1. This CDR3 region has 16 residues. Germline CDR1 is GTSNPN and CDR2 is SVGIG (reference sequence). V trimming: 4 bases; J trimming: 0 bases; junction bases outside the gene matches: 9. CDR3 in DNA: TGTGCCTGGAATAAAGTAGGGACAGGGGACTCCTACGAGCAGTACTTC. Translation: CAWNKVGTGDSYEQYF.

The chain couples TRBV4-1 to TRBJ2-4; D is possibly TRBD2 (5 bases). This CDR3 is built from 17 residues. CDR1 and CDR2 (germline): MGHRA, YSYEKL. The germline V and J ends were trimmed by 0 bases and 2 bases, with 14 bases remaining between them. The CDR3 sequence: CASSQDDLARSKNIQYF. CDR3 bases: TGCGCCAGCAGCCAAGATGATCTAGCCAGGTCCAAAAACATTCAGTACTTC.

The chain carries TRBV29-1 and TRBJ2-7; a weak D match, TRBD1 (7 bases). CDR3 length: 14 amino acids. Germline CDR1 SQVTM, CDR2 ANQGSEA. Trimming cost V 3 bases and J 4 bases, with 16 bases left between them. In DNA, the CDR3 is TGCAGCGTTGAGGAGGAGGGACAGACATACGAGCAGTACTTC. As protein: CSVEEEGQTYEQYF.

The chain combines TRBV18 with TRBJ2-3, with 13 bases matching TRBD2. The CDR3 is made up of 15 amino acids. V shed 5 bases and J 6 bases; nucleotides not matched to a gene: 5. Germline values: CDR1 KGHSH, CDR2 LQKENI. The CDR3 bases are TGTGCCAGCTCAACGACTAGCGGGGGGCTTGATACGCAGTATTTT. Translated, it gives CASSTTSGGLDTQYF.

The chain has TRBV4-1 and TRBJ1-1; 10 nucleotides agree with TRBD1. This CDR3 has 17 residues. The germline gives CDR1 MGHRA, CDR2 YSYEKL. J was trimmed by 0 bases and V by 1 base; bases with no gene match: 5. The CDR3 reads CASSQGTGGRMNTEAFF. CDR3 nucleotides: TGCGCCAGCAGCCAAGGGACAGGGGGGCGTATGAACACTGAAGCTTTCTTT.

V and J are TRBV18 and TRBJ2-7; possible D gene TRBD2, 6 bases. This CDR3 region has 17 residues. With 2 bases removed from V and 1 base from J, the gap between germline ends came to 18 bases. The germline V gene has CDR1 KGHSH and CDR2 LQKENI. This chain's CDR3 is CASSPLGSRERSYEQYF. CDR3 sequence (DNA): TGTGCCAGCTCACCATTAGGGTCGCGGGAAAGATCCTACGAGCAGTACTTC.

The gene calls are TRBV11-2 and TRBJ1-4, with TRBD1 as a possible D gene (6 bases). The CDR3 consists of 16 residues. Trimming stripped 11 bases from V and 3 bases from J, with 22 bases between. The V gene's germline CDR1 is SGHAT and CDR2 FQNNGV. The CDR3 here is CAPRGRGFPSNEKLFF. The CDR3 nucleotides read TGTGCCCCTCGGGGCAGGGGTTTTCCCTCTAATGAAAAACTGTTTTTT.

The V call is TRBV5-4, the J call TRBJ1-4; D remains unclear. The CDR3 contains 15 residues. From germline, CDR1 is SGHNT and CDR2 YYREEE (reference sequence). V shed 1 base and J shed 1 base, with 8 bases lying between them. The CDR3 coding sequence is TGTGCCAGCAGCTTGTTTGGAGGAACTAATGAAAAACTGTTTTTT. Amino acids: CASSLFGGTNEKLFF. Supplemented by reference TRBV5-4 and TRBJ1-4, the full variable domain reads ETGVTQSPTHLIKTRGQQVTLRCSSQSGHNTVSWYQQALGQGPQFIFQYYREEENGRGNFPPRFSGLQFPNYSSELNVNALELDDSALYLCASSLFGGTNEKLFFGSGTQLSVL.

For the CDR3, the DNA is TGTGCCAGTTTGCGGGGTGGGGGCAATCAGCCCCAGCATTTT. Amino acid sequence: CASLRGGGNQPQHF. The chain combines TRBV28 with TRBJ1-5; no firm D call. Trimming took off 9 bases at V and 2 bases at J, with 14 bases between the two ends. This CDR3 contains 14 residues. The V gene's germline CDR1 is MDHEN and CDR2 SYDVKM.

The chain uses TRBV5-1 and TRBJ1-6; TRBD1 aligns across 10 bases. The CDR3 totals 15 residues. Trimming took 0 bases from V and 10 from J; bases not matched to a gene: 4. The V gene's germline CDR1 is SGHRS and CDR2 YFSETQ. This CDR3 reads CASSLVGTGESPLHF. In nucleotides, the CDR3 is TGCGCCAGCAGCTTGGTGGGGACAGGGGAGTCACCCCTCCACTTT.

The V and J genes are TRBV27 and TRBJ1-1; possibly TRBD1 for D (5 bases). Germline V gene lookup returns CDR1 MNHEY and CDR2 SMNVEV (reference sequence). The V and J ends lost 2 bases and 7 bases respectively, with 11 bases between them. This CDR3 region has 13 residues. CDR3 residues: CASSLAGSGEAFF. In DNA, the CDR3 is TGTGCCAGCAGTTTAGCAGGGTCTGGTGAAGCTTTCTTT.

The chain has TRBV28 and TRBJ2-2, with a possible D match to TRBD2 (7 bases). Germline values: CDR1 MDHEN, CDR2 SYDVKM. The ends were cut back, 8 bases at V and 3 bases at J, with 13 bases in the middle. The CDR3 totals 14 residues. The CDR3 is CASRGAPDTGELFF. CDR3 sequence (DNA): TGTGCCAGCCGGGGGGCGCCCGACACCGGGGAGCTGTTTTTT.

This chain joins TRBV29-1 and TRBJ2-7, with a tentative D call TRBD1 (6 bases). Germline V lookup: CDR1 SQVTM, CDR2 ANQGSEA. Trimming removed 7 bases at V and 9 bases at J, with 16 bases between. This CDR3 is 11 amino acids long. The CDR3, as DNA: TGCAGCGCAAACGACGGGACAAGGCAGTACTTC. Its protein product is CSANDGTRQYF.

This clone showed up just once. The CDR3 is CASSPRARGANEQFF. The CDR3 DNA reads as TGTGCCAGCAGTCCCCGGGCCCGCGGGGCCAATGAGCAGTTCTTC. The rearrangement links TRBV25-1 to TRBJ2-1; perhaps TRBD2 as D (6 bases). Between the trimmed V and J ends, which lost 5 bases and 6 bases, there was a span of 17 bases. Germline lookup yields CDR1 MGHDK and CDR2 SYGVNS. The CDR3 runs to 15 residues.

The CDR3 is CATSRGTGSSYEQYF. Written as DNA, the CDR3 is TGTGCCACCAGCAGGGGGACAGGGTCCTCCTACGAGCAGTACTTC. V gene TRBV15 combines with J gene TRBJ2-7, with 9 bases fitting TRBD1. This CDR3 is built from 15 residues. CDR1 and CDR2 (germline): LNHNV, YYDKDF (reference sequence). Losses at the gene ends were 3 bases for V and 0 bases for J; bases not matched to a gene: 3. The variable domain in full, completed from reference TRBV15 and TRBJ2-7, reads DAMVIQNPRYQVTQFGKPVTLSCSQTLNHNVMYWYQQKSSQAPKLLFHYYDKDFNNEADTPDNFQSRRPNTSFCFLDIRSPGLGDTAMYLCATSRGTGSSYEQYFGPGTRLTVT.

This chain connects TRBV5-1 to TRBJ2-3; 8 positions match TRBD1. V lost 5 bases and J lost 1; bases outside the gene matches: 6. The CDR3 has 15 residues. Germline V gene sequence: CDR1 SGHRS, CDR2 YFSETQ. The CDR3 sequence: CASRETGDGTDTQYF. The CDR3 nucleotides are TGCGCCAGCAGGGAGACAGGGGATGGCACAGATACGCAGTATTTT.

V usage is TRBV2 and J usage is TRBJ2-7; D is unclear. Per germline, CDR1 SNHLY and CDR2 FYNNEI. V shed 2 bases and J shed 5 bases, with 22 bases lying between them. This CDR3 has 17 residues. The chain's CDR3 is CASSERGQALLEHEQYF. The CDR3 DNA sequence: TGTGCCAGCAGTGAACGTGGGCAGGCACTGTTAGAGCACGAGCAGTACTTC.

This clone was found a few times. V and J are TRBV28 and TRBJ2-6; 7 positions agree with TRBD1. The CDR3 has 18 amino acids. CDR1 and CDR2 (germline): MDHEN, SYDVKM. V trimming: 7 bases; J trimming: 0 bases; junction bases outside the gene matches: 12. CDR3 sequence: CASKAGGRRRSGANVLTF. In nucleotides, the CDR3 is TGTGCCAGCAAAGCAGGGGGTCGTCGGCGCTCTGGGGCCAACGTCCTGACTTTC.

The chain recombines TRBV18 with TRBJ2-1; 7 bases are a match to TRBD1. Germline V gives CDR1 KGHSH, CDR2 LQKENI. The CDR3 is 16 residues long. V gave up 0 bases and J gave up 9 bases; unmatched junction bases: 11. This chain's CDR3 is CASSPPKTGIYGEQFF. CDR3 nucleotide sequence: TGTGCCAGCTCACCACCCAAGACAGGGATTTACGGTGAGCAGTTCTTC.

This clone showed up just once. The CDR3 region is CASSTRTGVGTGELFF. As DNA, the CDR3 is TGTGCCAGCAGCACAAGGACAGGGGTAGGCACCGGGGAGCTGTTTTTT. The chain employs TRBV13 and TRBJ2-2, with 9 nucleotides matching TRBD1. The CDR3 has 16 amino acids. Trimming cost V 5 bases and J 4 bases; bases outside gene matches: 8. The germline CDR1 and CDR2 sequences are PRHDT and FYEKMQ (reference sequence).

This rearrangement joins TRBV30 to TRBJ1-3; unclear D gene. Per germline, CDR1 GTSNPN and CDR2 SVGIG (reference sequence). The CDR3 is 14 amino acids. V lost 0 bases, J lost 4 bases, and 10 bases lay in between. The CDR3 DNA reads TGTGCCTGGAGTGTACTAGGGAGGGGAAACACCATATATTTT. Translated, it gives CAWSVLGRGNTIYF.

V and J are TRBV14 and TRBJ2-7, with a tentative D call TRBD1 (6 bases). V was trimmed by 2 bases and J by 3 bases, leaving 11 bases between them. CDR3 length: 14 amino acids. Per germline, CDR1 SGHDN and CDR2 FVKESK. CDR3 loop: CASSQQTGYYEQYF. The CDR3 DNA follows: TGTGCCAGCAGCCAACAGACAGGATACTACGAGCAGTACTTC.

DNA for the CDR3: TGTGCCAGCAGCGTACACAGGGGGCCGACTACTTACGAGCAGTACTTC. Translation: CASSVHRGPTTYEQYF. The rearrangement joins TRBV11-2 to TRBJ2-7; 9 bases map to TRBD1. Germline trimming cut 5 bases from V and 4 bases from J; bases unmatched to any gene: 12. CDR3 length: 16 residues. Germline V gene data show CDR1 as SGHAT and CDR2 as FQNNGV. Using reference TRBV11-2 and TRBJ2-7 for the parts outside the CDR3, the full variable domain is EAGVAQSPRYKIIEKRQSVAFWCNPISGHATLYWYQQILGQGPKLLIQFQNNGVVDDSQLPKDRFSAERLKGVDSTLKIQPAKLEDSAVYLCASSVHRGPTTYEQYFGPGTRLTVT.

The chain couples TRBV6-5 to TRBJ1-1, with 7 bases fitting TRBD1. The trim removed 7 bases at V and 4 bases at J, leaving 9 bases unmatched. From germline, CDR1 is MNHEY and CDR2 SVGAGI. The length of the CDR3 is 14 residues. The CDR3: CASTGDRVSTEAFF. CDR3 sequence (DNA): TGTGCCAGCACCGGAGACAGGGTCTCCACTGAAGCTTTCTTT.

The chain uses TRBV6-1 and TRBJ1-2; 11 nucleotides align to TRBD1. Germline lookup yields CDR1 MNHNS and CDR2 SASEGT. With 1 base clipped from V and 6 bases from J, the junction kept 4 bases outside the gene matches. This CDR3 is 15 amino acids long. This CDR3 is CASSEGTGGAHGYTF. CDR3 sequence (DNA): TGTGCCAGCAGTGAAGGGACAGGGGGCGCGCATGGCTACACCTTC.

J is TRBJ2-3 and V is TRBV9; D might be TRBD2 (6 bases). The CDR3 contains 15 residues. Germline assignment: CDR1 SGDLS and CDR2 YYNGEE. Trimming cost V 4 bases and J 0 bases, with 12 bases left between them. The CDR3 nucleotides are TGTGCCAGCAGCTTTCGGGGGACTAGCACAGATACGCAGTATTTT. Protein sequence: CASSFRGTSTDTQYF.

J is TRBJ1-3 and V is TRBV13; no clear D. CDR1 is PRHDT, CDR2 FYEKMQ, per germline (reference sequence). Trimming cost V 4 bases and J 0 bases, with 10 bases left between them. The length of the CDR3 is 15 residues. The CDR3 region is CASSSNTFSGNTIYF. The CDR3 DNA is TGTGCCAGCAGCTCGAACACATTCTCTGGAAACACCATATATTTT.